This T cell receptor (beta chain) was captured in a study of chemoradiotherapy in HPV16-positive cancers. Study at large: Candidate HPV-specific T-cell clones and common TCR motifs came from functional assays in a couple of HPV16-positive patients.

Study observations and caveats: Candidate HPV-specific clones and E7-related TCR motifs grew in tumor during treatment. Only a couple of HPV16-positive patients supplied the functional HPV-specificity definition.

Over chemoradiotherapy, repertoires were sampled more than once. In the case of this clone: As yet, its antigen is unknown. The sample holds other DNA sequences that translate to the same CDR3.

Profiled with immunoSEQ multiplex PCR; TCRdb holds only in-frame clones, not every one. Among 2,000 or so clones listed, over 60% were seen once. Germline loops: CDR1 SNHLY, CDR2 FYNNEI. The CDR3 runs to 13 residues. The TCR sequence derives from a human donor with HPV-associated anogenital cancer. Sequenced here: tumor tissue, sampled from a patient who underwent chemoradiotherapy. The chain is built from TRBV2 and TRBJ2-5; TRBD1 agrees at 7 bases. The DNA end lines up better with TRBJ2-7; the J call may be wrong. CDR3 coding DNA: TGTGCCAGCACAGCAGGGGGTTCCTACGAGCAGTACTTC. It yields the protein CASTAGGSYEQYF.